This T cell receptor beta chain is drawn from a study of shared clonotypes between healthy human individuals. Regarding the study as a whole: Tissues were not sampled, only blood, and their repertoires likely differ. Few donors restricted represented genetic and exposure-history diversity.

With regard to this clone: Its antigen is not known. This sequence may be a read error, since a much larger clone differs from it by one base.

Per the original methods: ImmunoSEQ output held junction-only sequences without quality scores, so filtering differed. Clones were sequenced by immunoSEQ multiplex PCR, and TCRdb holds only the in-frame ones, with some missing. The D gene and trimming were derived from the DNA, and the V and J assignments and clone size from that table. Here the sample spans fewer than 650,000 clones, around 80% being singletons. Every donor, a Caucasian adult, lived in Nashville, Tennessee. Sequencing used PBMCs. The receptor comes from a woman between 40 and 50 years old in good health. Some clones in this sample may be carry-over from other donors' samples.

This chain's CDR3 is CASRDRAYEQYF. The CDR3 DNA sequence: TGTGCCAGCAGGGACAGGGCCTACGAGCAGTACTTC. The chain joins TRBV7-9 to TRBJ2-7; 8 nucleotides agree with TRBD1. The germline V gene has CDR1 SEHNR and CDR2 FQNEAQ (reference sequence). The CDR3 is 12 residues long. V shed 6 bases and J 2 bases; nucleotides not matched to a gene: 0.